This T cell receptor (beta chain) was identified in a study of T cells in Graves' hyperthyroidism and ophthalmopathy. As for the study in general: The authors collected peripheral blood at initial diagnosis, before any treatment.

The investigators amplified TCR beta CDR3 regions from RNA transcripts. Using the HTBI primer set, a first-round RT-PCR was run on the TCR CDR3. TCRdb reprocessed the multiplex PCR reads via MiXCR and lists one record per CDR3 protein. Of a few hundred thousand distinct CDR3 sequences listed, 14% are singletons. There are many counts of this clonotype. In germline, CDR1 is SEHNR, CDR2 FQNEAQ (reference sequence). J lost 8 bases, V lost 6 bases, and 12 bases had no gene match. This CDR3 comprises 15 residues. The chain couples TRBV7-9 to TRBJ2-1, with 8 bases identical to TRBD1. This receptor was obtained from a woman aged 18-29 years with Graves' hyperthyroidism. The specimen sequenced was blood. The CDR3 DNA reads as TGTGCCAGCAGTCAAGGACAGGGTTTTGTTTATGAGCAGTTCTTC. The encoded protein is CASSQGQGFVYEQFF.